The entry that follows covers one TCR beta chain sequence. This clone's antigen is unknown. Base-call qualities are not available, and no considerably larger clone is one nucleotide away. This sample is part of a study of shared clonotypes between healthy human individuals (dated by TCRdb to between 2020 and 2021). Turning to the overall study: The cohort included three men and two women between 18 and 49 years of age. For each donor, CD4 naive and CD4 memory were each given three plates, CD8 naive was given two plates, and CD8 memory was given one plate. The study deeply sequenced blood TCR repertoires of about five healthy adults to estimate repertoire size and the extent of clonotype sharing between individuals. Per donor, leukapheresis produced somewhere between about 0.85 and 8.9 billion PBMCs. To increase sequencing depth and limit assay-specific biases, different laboratories used diverse techniques to prepare libraries and sequence TCR repertoires.

Using the deep immunoSEQ assay, TCR CDR3 regions were amplified from genomic DNA by multiplex PCR. For each cell subset, the extracted genomic DNA was distributed evenly across all wells of several immunoSEQ 96-well plates, and each plate served as one replicate. For sorted subsets, roughly 200 ng of genomic DNA, equivalent to some 33,000 T cell genomes, went into each replicate PCR. Purified libraries were measured with a Qubit 3.0 fluorometer, size-checked on a Bioanalyzer 2100, and measured again with the KAPA Library Quantification kit. A separate single-read 150-cycle Illumina NextSeq 550 flow cell was used to sequence each immunoSEQ 96-well plate. The authors' analysis ran thus. Because only junctional sequences without quality scores were contained in the immunoSEQ output, filtering matching that applied to full-length reads could not be performed. To assign V/J genes and CDR3, sequences were annotated against IMGT germline references using PyIR, a Python wrapper for IgBLAST v1.9. Reads were removed for weak V/J assignments (E-value above 1e-6), missing CDR3, stop codons, out-of-frame junctions, or ambiguous translated residues. V3J clonotypes were defined as sequences sharing the same inferred V gene, J gene, and CDR3 amino acid sequence. Percentage overlap between repertoires was calculated by dividing the number of shared unique clonotypes by the size of the smaller repertoire. Repertoire richness was assessed with RTK rarefaction, the Chao1 estimator, and Recon v2.1 estimates of unobserved clonotypes. OLGA was used to compute generation probabilities for all TCRbeta clonotypes that the gDNA method yielded from a handful of donors. TCRdb stores this immuneACCESS table with in-frame sequences only. Part of the clones is absent; in the studies checked, under half of the shortfall reflects unresolved V genes, and no reason is known for the rest. The V and J calls and the clone size are those of that table, but D and trimming were determined from the DNA. The sample has approximately 2,000,000 clones on record, under 95% of them singletons. The top ten hold around 0.4% of the sample.

Donors were healthy HIV-negative adults with no recently reported acute infections or vaccinations. Every donor was a Caucasian adult residing in Nashville, Tennessee, USA. CD4+ T cells were enriched by magnetic negative selection, after which naive cells were positively selected on CD45RA and the negative fraction was taken as the memory subset. Blood was obtained by leukapheresis, after which PBMCs were separated by Ficoll-Histopaque density gradient centrifugation and cryopreserved in liquid nitrogen vapor phase. Analytical flow cytometry was used to check the purity and quantity of every magnetically sorted T cell population. Genomic DNA was isolated from each sorted fraction and quantified by UV absorbance on a Nanodrop 2000c. CDR1 and CDR2, looked up from the germline V gene, are SGHRS and YFSETQ. The germline V and J ends show losses of 4 bases and 7 bases respectively, and no gene match explains 10 bases of the junction. The CDR3, cysteine through phenylalanine, is 15 amino acids long. The only DNA kept is the CDR3, 45 bases in frame from the first base.

Study-wide findings and limitations: Around 5% of naive CD4, around 4% of naive CD8, about 2.4% of memory CD4, and roughly 0.4% of memory CD8 clonotypes were shared across four donors. Even with the large sequencing depth, rarefaction of the sorted-subset datasets indicated that sequencing was incomplete. Based on pairwise subsampling, the degree of clonotype sharing among donors was expected to be affected by sequencing depth. Sampling was restricted to blood, and TCR repertoires in tissues likely differ from the TCR repertoires found in blood. Larger estimated clonotype richness was generally found for naive subsets than for memory subsets. Compared with non-shared clonotypes, the clonotypes found in all four sorted-subset donors had higher generation probabilities. The genetic and exposure-history diversity represented was limited by the small number of donors.

The sample taken for sequencing was naive CD4+ T cells from PBMCs. The cell subset or site label here, explained by the study, means: CD45RA+ positively selected. The chain is encoded by TRBV5-1 joined to TRBJ2-1; 8 bases in the junction line up with TRBD1. The TCR sequence derives from a man between 18 and 29 years old in good health. Some clones in this sample may be carry-over from other donors' samples. The nucleotide sequence reads TGCGCCAGCAGCCTGACAGGGGTAGTTGGGAATGAGCAGTTCTTC. The resulting protein is CASSLTGVVGNEQFF.